This TCR beta chain was observed in a study of cytomegalovirus exposure and HLA in healthy donors. For the study at large: Of more than 350 genotyped donors, roughly 86% clustered with self-reported Caucasian donors.

As regards this clone: Its antigen is as yet unknown.

This CDR3 is 13 amino acids long. Germline V gene lookup returns CDR1 MNHEY and CDR2 SMNVEV (reference sequence). V lost 7 bases, J lost 6 bases, and 16 bases lay in between. Regarding donors, all were healthy bone marrow donors. General study results and limits: Sequencing likely caused a cluster of highly shared sequence variants. It was assumed in the presence/absence analyses that sequencing depth was roughly uniform across donors.

It was with 60 Vbeta and 13 Jbeta primers that the PCR ran. Clones were sequenced by immunoSEQ multiplex PCR, and TCRdb holds only the in-frame ones, with some missing. Among roughly 100,000 clones listed, 63% were seen once. This TCR came from a human donor in good health. Sequenced material: PBMCs. The chain couples TRBV27 to TRBJ2-7; a weak D match, TRBD2 (6 bases). CDR3 in DNA: TGTGCCAGCAAGGAGGGCTCCCTAGGCGAGCAGTACTTC. It specifies CASKEGSLGEQYF.